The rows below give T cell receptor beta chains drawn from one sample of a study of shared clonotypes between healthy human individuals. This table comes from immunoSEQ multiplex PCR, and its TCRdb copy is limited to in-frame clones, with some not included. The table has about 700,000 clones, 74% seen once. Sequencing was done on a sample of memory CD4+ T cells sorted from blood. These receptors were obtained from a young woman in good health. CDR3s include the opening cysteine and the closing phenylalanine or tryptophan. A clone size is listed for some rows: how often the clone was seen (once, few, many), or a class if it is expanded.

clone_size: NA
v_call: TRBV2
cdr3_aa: CASRRDLAGVEQYF

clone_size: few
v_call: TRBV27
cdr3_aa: CASSSRVSSHYGYTF

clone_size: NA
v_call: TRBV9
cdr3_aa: CASSLRGTERLNTIYF

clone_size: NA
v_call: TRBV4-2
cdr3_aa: CASSPEAGTSGRHEQFF

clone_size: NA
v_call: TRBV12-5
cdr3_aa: CASGLGSGETQYF

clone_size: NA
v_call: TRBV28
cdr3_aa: CASSKGGTGVNTEAFF

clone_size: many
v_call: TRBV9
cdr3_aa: CASSVSPGGLATNEKLFF

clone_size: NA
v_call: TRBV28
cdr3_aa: CASSLDFYEQYF

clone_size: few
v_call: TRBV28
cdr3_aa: CASSTQGLMQFF

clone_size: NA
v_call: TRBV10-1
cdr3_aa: CASSENGPWGKLFF

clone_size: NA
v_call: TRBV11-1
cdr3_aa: CASSKNRVGGELFF

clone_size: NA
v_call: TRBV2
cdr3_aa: CASSDGDGANVLTF

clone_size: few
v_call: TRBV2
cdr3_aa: CASSDRPNSPLHF

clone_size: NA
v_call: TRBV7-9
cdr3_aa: CASSNFPGYTF

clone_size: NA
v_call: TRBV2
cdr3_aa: CASSEGLAGAGQETQYF

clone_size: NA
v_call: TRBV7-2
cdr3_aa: CASSVTRGRGVEQYF

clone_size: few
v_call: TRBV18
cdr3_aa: CASSPMSPGVDEQYF

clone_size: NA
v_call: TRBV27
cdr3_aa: CASSLSGISNQPQHF

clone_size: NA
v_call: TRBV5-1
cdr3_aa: CASIFPDRGNQPQHF

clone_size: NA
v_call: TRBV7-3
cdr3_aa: CASSLYPQLYTGELFF

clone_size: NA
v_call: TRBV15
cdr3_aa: CATRTGGYNEQFF

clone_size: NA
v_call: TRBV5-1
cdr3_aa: CASSLAGGANTEAFF

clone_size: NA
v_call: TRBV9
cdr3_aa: CASSPREDGPNEQFF

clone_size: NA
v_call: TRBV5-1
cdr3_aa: CASSLSSGSYNEQFF

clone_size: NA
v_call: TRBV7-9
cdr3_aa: CASSLRGAREEDTEAFF

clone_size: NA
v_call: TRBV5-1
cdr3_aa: CASSLATGLEAFF

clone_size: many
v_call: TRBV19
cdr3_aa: CATDGGTAQPQHF

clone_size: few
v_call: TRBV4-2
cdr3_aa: CASSPDRGSSYEQYF

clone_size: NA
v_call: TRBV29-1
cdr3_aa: CSSAGNTGELFF

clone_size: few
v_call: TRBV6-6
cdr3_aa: CASSYGLAGETQYF

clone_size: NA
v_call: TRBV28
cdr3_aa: CASMIGTALNTEAFF

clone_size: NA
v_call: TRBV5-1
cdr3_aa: CASSLTSGAYNEQFF

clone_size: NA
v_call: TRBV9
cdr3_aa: CASSVVPLAGAGELFF

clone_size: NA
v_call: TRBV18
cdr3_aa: CASSGTSGREDTQYF

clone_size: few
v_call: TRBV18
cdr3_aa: CASSGLAGPKYF

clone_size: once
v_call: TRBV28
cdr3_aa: CASGRLAGGEDEQFF

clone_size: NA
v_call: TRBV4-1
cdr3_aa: CASSRNRQGISGNTIYF

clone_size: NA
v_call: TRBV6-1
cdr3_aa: CASSPLDSANTEAFF

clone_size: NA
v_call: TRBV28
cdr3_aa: CASSPGTGIPGELFF

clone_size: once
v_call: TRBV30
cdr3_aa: CAWSVHTEAFF

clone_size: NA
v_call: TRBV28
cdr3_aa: CASSLLSVMNTEAFF

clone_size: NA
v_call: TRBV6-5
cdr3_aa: CASSYSSGPNQPQHF

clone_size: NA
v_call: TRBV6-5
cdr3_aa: CASGGPTKQYF

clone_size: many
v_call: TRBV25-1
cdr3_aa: CASSDGLAGGTDTQYF

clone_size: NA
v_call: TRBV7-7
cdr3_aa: CASSQDGRSGANVLTF

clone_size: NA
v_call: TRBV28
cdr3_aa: CASGTAREQYF

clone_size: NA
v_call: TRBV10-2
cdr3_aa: CASSEREGITEAFF

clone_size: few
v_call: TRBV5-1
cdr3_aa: CASSLAAGPPIQYF

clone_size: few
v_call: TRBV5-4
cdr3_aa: CASSLGGEETQYF

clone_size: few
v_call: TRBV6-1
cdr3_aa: CASSEDRVLNTEAFF

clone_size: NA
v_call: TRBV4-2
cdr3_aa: CASSSTSSYEQYF

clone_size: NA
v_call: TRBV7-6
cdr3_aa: CASSRDWKETQYF

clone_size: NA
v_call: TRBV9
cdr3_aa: CASSVDHYTGELFF

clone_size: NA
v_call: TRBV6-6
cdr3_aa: CASSYSAGVYYNEQFF

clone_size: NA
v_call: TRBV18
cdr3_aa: CASSPSSYEQYF

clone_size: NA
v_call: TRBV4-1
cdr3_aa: CASSQDRGVAGETQYF

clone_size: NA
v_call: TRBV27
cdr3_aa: CASSRREGQDTQYF

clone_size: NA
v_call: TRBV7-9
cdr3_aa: CASSLGSGSPYQETQYF

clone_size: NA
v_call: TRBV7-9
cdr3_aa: CASSSRTAGNTIYF